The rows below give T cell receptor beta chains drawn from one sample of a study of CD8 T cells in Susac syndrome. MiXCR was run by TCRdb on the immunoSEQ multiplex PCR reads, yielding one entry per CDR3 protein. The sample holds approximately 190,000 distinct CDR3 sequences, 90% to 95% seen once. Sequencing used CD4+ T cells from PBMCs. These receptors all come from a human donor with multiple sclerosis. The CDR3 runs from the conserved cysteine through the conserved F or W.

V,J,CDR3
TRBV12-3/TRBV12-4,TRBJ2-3,CASSPRPAGGNTQYF
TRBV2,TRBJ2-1,CASILNREPEQFF
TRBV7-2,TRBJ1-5,CASSLGVRNQPQHF
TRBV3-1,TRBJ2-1,CASMRGQGEQFF
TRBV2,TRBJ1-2,CASEEMYGYTF
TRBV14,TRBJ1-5,CASSQDEVQPQHF
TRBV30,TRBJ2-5,CAWSGYQETQYF
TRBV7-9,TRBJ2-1,CASSRSGRMTYNEQFF
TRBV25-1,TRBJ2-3,CASQEGGTDTQYF
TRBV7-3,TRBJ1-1,CASSFTGPSTEAFF
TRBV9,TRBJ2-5,CASSVVGQWQETQYF
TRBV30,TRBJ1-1,CAGWESSAFF
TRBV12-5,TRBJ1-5,CASAWGDPPPQHF
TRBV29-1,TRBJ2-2,CSVGGATFTGELFF
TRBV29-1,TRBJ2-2,CSVKGTGELFF
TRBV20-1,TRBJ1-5,CSATGGGNQPQHF
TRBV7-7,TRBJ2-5,CASSDWPRPETQYF
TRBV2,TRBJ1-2,CASSEAATTNYGYTF
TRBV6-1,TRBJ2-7,CATPGLGSYEQYF
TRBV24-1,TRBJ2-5,CATSDFGGLIETQYF
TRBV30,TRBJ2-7,CAWSGQTYEQYF
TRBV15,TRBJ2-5,CATTRDWLGTQYF